The clone carrying this TCR beta chain was seen many times. This sample stems from a study of glioma-infiltrating T cells. CDR1 and CDR2 from the germline V gene are SEHNR and FQNEAQ (reference sequence). V was trimmed by 1 base and J by 2 bases, leaving 10 bases between them. The CDR3 totals 15 residues. The iRepertoire nested amplicon-rescue multiplex PCR amplified TCR alpha and beta CDR3s from RNA. Input was about 95-400 ng of tissue mRNA or PBMC total RNA. TCRdb re-derived calls from the multiplex PCR reads in MiXCR, one entry per CDR3 protein. The data hold about 89,000 distinct CDR3 sequences, with roughly 23% observed a single time.

The chain has TRBV7-9 and TRBJ2-3, with no clear D. This receptor was obtained from a human donor with low-grade glioma or glioblastoma, undergoing nonglioma brain surgery, or in good health (not recorded which). The sequencing input was glioma tissue, nonneoplastic brain tissue, or PBMCs (not recorded which). The CDR3, as DNA: TGTGCCAGCAGCTTAGGCTTGCGGCCCACAGATACGCAGTATTTT. It yields the protein CASSLGLRPTDTQYF.